These 21 T cell receptor beta chains were sequenced from one sample in a study of shared T cell receptors in the human thymus. The protocol was immunoSEQ multiplex PCR, while the TCRdb copy is restricted to in-frame clones and leaves out a portion. The repertoire holds almost 550,000 clones, with around three quarters as singletons. A further study also used this sample, focusing on human thymus T cells.

The sequenced sample was thymocytes. The receptors stem from a boy in the first two years of life with a congenital heart defect.

This rearrangement joins TRBV7-3 to TRBJ2-7; 7 bases map to TRBD2. With V trimmed by 9 bases and J by 1 base, 6 bases remained unmatched. This CDR3 comprises 13 residues. Germline V gene lookup returns CDR1 SGHTA and CDR2 FQGTGA. The DNA of the CDR3 is TGTGCCAGTCCTCTAGCGGATTCCTACGAGCAGTACTTC. Amino acids: CASPLADSYEQYF.

This clone occurred a few times. One junction end disagrees with the germline gene, perhaps due to a read error. J is TRBJ2-7 and V is TRBV7-2; possible D gene TRBD2, 6 bases. From germline, CDR1 is SGHTA and CDR2 FQGNSA. This CDR3 is built from 13 residues. The CDR3 nucleotides read TGTGCCAGCAGCTTAACTTGGTGGGAGGCCGTGGACTTC. It codes for CASSLTWWEAVDF.

The rearrangement links TRBV5-6 to TRBJ2-7; D call uncertain. The CDR3 has 14 amino acids. Between the trimmed V and J ends, which lost 2 bases and 6 bases, there was a span of 15 bases. Germline CDR1 is SGHDT and CDR2 is YYEEEE. The CDR3 reads CASSFGGGSTEQYF. CDR3 nucleotide sequence: TGTGCCAGCAGCTTTGGCGGCGGATCTACCGAGCAGTACTTC.

This clone was found once. This chain links TRBV5-6 with TRBJ2-1, with 7 bases matching TRBD1. CDR1 is SGHDT, CDR2 YYEEEE, per germline. V lost 4 bases and J lost 8; bases outside the gene matches: 12. The CDR3 runs to 15 residues. This CDR3 reads CASSVKTGLGHEQFF. Written as DNA, the CDR3 is TGTGCCAGCAGCGTCAAGACAGGGCTGGGTCATGAGCAGTTCTTC.

This rearrangement joins TRBV5-3 to TRBJ2-3; D is uncertain. TRBV5-3 is reported as an ORF; its role is uncertain. Trimming stripped 4 bases from V and 3 bases from J, with 15 bases between. The CDR3 spans 15 residues. The CDR3 here is CARSKEVIGTDTQYF. In nucleotides, the CDR3 is TGTGCCAGAAGCAAAGAGGTAATCGGGACAGATACGCAGTATTTT.

This clone was observed a few times. The chain is built from TRBV27 and TRBJ2-7, with TRBD2 identical over 14 bases. CDR1 and CDR2 from the germline V gene are MNHEY and SMNVEV (reference sequence). The V gene end was trimmed by 2 bases and the J gene end by 2 bases; junction bases not matched to a gene: 5. The CDR3 has 17 amino acids. The CDR3 nucleotides are TGTGCCAGCAGTTTAAGCCCGGGACTAGCGGGAGCCTACGAGCAGTACTTC. Protein: CASSLSPGLAGAYEQYF.

The rearrangement joins TRBV5-1 to TRBJ2-1, with D perhaps matching TRBD2 (6 bases). Germline assignment: CDR1 SGHRS and CDR2 YFSETQ. V was pared by 0 bases and J by 5 bases, with 9 bases between. This CDR3 spans 14 amino acids. DNA for the CDR3: TGCGCCAGCAGCTTGGCGGGAGTCGACAATGAGCAGTTCTTC. Protein sequence: CASSLAGVDNEQFF.

This sequence joins TRBV19 and TRBJ2-7, with 12 bases aligning to TRBD2. The ends lost 4 bases at V and 5 bases at J; junction bases unmatched: 9. The germline V gene encodes CDR1 LNHDA and CDR2 SQIVND (reference sequence). The CDR3 totals 16 residues. CDR3 protein: CASSKTSGRPFHEQYF. CDR3 DNA: TGTGCCAGTAGTAAAACTAGCGGGAGGCCCTTCCACGAGCAGTACTTC.

Here the CDR3 reads CASSHGTTYNEQFF. The CDR3 region has the DNA TGTGCCAGCAGCCACGGGACAACCTACAATGAGCAGTTCTTC. V and J are TRBV7-9 and TRBJ2-1; maybe TRBD1 (6 bases). CDR3 length: 14 amino acids. Germline loops: CDR1 SEHNR, CDR2 FQNEAQ (reference sequence). Trimming removed 5 bases at V and 2 bases at J, with 10 bases between.

J is TRBJ2-5 and V is TRBV5-1, with 8 bases aligning to TRBD1. CDR1 SGHRS and CDR2 YFSETQ come from the germline V gene. V shed 4 bases and J 5 bases; nucleotides not matched to a gene: 7. The CDR3 has 14 amino acids. In nucleotides, the CDR3 is TGCGCCAGCAGCCCCTTGGACAGGGAGGAGACCCAGTACTTC. Encoded protein: CASSPLDREETQYF.

The rearrangement joins TRBV30 to TRBJ1-4; tentatively, D is TRBD1 (6 bases). CDR1 and CDR2 (germline): GTSNPN, SVGIG (reference sequence). V lost 6 bases and J lost 5, with 13 bases in between. This CDR3 region has 13 residues. The CDR3 bases are TGTGCCTGCCCTGACAGGAACAATGAAAAACTGTTTTTT. As protein: CACPDRNNEKLFF.

The CDR3 nucleotides read TGTGCCAGCAGCTTAGGACAGGGTAGCAATCAGCCCCAGCATTTT. It translates to CASSLGQGSNQPQHF. J is TRBJ1-5 and V is TRBV13; possible D gene TRBD1, 6 bases. Trimming removed 0 bases at V and 0 bases at J, with 6 bases between. Germline V CDR1 and CDR2: PRHDT, FYEKMQ (reference sequence). This CDR3 contains 15 residues.

This clone was found once. The CDR3 protein is CASTEMTSSSYNEQFF. The CDR3 coding sequence is TGTGCCAGCACAGAGATGACTAGCAGCTCCTACAATGAGCAGTTCTTC. The genes are TRBV6-4 and TRBJ2-1; 7 nucleotides match TRBD2. This CDR3 region has 16 residues. V gave up 7 bases and J gave up 0 bases; unmatched junction bases: 9. Germline V lookup: CDR1 MRHNA, CDR2 SNTAGT.

The chain uses TRBV5-6 and TRBJ1-1; D gene unclear. With 0 bases removed from V and 5 bases from J, the gap between germline ends came to 11 bases. This CDR3 has 14 amino acids. Per the germline V gene, CDR1 is SGHDT and CDR2 is YYEEEE. The CDR3 region has the DNA TGTGCCAGCAGCTTGGGGAGCGGTTGGACTGAAGCTTTCTTT. Residues: CASSLGSGWTEAFF.

V usage is TRBV15 and J usage is TRBJ1-5; TRBD1 agrees at 7 bases. From germline, CDR1 is LNHNV and CDR2 YYDKDF (reference sequence). The CDR3 is 15 residues long. V trimming: 5 bases; J trimming: 3 bases; junction bases outside the gene matches: 7. Here the CDR3 DNA reads TGTGCCACCAGCGAGGGGACAGTTCCCAATCAGCCCCAGCATTTT. This translates into CATSEGTVPNQPQHF.

This clone appeared once. V gene TRBV6-8 combines with J gene TRBJ2-1; a weak D match, TRBD2 (6 bases). Per germline, CDR1 MNHGY and CDR2 SAAAGT. CDR3 size: 17 residues. Trimming took 0 bases from V and 6 from J, leaving 18 bases between them. The CDR3 spells CASSYSTRERGSNEQFF. CDR3 nucleotide sequence: TGTGCCAGCAGTTACTCGACCCGGGAGCGAGGTAGCAATGAGCAGTTCTTC.

The chain uses TRBV19 and TRBJ2-2; possibly TRBD2 for D (6 bases). The CDR3 sequence is 15 residues long. V lost 5 bases, J lost 1 base, and 11 bases lay in between. Per germline, CDR1 LNHDA and CDR2 SQIVND (reference sequence). DNA for the CDR3: TGTGCCAGTAGTGAGGAGGGCGTGAACACCGGGGAGCTGTTTTTT. Protein: CASSEEGVNTGELFF.

The rearrangement uses TRBV10-3 and TRBJ2-2; D is possibly TRBD1 (6 bases). CDR1 is ENHRY and CDR2 is SYGVKD in the germline V gene. This CDR3 spans 14 amino acids. V lost 6 bases, J lost 3 bases, and 11 bases lay in between. DNA for the CDR3: TGTGCCATCAGCGAAGGACAGTACACCGGGGAGCTGTTTTTT. This sequence encodes CAISEGQYTGELFF.

The chain carries TRBV9 and TRBJ2-7, with D perhaps matching TRBD2 (6 bases). There are 14 residues in the CDR3. Germline V gene data show CDR1 as SGDLS and CDR2 as YYNGEE. V was trimmed by 7 bases and J by 0 bases, leaving 14 bases between them. DNA of the CDR3: TGTGCCAGCTCTGGGGCGGGACGCTCCTACGAGCAGTACTTC. It codes for CASSGAGRSYEQYF.

The chain recombines TRBV28 with TRBJ2-7; 13 bases line up with TRBD2. The germline V gene has CDR1 MDHEN and CDR2 SYDVKM. The CDR3 consists of 15 residues. V lost 6 bases to trimming and J lost 3 bases; unmatched junction nucleotides: 5. The CDR3 DNA is TGTGCCAGCAGGCCCAGGACTAGCGGGAGCTACGAGCAGTACTTC. Amino acid sequence: CASRPRTSGSYEQYF.

The V call is TRBV27, the J call TRBJ2-1; 7 bases are a match to TRBD1. Per germline, CDR1 MNHEY and CDR2 SMNVEV (reference sequence). J lost 2 bases, V lost 3 bases, and 10 bases had no gene match. CDR3 length: 17 residues. CDR3 amino acids: CASSFSYNRGPYNEQFF. CDR3 bases: TGTGCCAGCAGTTTCTCTTACAACAGGGGCCCCTACAATGAGCAGTTCTTC.